This T cell receptor (beta chain) came from a study of T-cell reconstitution after alpha-beta-depleted transplantation in children. V lost 6 bases and J lost 5, with 19 bases in between. This CDR3 has 15 residues. Germline loops: CDR1 KGHSH, CDR2 LQKENI. This clonotype appeared many times. Preparing the TCRbeta library involved the use of unique molecular identifiers. TCRdb redid the calling of the PCR reads with MiXCR, one entry per CDR3 protein. The sample contains roughly 110,000 distinct CDR3 sequences, around 10% of which appear only once. The sequenced sample was PBMCs, obtained before TCRalphabeta/CD19-depleted stem cell transplant. The chain employs TRBV18 and TRBJ2-5; the D call may be TRBD1 or TRBD2 (5 bases each). The receptor was derived from a boy between 2 and 10 years old with acute lymphoblastic leukemia, due to receive a stem cell transplant. The CDR3 region has the DNA TGTGCCAGCTCGACGGGGCCAGAAGTTGGGGAGACCCAGTACTTC. Protein product: CASSTGPEVGETQYF.